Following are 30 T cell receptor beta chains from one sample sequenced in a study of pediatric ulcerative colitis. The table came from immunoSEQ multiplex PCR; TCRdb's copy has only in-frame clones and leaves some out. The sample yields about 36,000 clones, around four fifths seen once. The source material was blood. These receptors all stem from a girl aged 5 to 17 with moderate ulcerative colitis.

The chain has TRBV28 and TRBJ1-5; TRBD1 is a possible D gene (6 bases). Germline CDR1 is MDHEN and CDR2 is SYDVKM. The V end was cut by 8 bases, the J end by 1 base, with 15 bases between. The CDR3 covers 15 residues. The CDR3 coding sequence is TGTGCCAGCTGGGGTGGACAGACAAGCAATCAGCCCCAGCATTTT. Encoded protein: CASWGGQTSNQPQHF.

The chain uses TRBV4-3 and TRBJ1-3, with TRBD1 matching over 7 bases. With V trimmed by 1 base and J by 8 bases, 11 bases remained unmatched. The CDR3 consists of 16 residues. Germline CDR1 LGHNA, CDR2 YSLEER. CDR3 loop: CASSQGLGTRGDTIYF. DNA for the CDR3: TGCGCCAGCAGCCAAGGCCTCGGCACCAGGGGGGACACCATATATTTT.

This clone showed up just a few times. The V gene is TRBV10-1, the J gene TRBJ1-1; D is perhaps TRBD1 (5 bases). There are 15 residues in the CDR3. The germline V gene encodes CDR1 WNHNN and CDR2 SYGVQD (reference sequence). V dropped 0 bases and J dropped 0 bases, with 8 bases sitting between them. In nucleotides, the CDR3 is TGCGCCAGCAGTGAGTCCTCAGGGATGAACACTGAAGCTTTCTTT. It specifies CASSESSGMNTEAFF.

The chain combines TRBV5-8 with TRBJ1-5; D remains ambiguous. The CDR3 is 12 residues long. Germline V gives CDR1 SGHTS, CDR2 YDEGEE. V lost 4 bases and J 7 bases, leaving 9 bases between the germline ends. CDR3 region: CASSPSGQPQHF. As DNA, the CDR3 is TGTGCCAGCAGCCCTTCCGGCCAGCCCCAGCATTTT.

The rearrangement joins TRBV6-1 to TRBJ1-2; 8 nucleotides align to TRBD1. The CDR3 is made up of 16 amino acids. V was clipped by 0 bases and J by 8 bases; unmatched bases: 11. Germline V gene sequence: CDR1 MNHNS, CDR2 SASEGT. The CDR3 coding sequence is TGTGCCAGCAGTGAAGCTCGGACAGGGCCCTGGGGGGGCTACACCTTC. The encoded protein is CASSEARTGPWGGYTF.

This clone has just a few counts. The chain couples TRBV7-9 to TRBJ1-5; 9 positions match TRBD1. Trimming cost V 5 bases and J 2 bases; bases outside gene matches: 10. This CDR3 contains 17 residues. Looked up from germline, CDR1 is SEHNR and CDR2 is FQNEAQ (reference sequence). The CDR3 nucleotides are TGTGCCAGCAGCCTAATCCGGGACAGGGATGGCAATCAGCCCCAGCATTTT. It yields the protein CASSLIRDRDGNQPQHF.

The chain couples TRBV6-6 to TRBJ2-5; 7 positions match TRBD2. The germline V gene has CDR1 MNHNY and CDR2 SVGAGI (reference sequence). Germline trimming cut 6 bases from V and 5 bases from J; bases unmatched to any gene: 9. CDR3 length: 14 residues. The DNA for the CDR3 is TGTGCCAGCAGAGAGGGGAGGGGCCTGGAGACCCAGTACTTC. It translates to CASREGRGLETQYF.

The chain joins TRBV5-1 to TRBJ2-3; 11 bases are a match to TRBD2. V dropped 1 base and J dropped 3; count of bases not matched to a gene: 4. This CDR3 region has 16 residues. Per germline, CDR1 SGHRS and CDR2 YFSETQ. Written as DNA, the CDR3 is TGCGCCAGCAGCTTGCAATTAGCGGGAGGGACAGATACGCAGTATTTT. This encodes CASSLQLAGGTDTQYF.

The CDR3 nucleotides read TGTGCCAGCAATAAGACCCCGGGACAGGGGATTAGTGAGCAGTTCTTC. It yields the protein CASNKTPGQGISEQFF. The chain combines TRBV7-2 with TRBJ2-1; 10 positions agree with TRBD1. The ends lost 7 bases at V and 9 bases at J; junction bases unmatched: 15. Germline V gives CDR1 SGHTA, CDR2 FQGNSA. CDR3 size: 16 residues.

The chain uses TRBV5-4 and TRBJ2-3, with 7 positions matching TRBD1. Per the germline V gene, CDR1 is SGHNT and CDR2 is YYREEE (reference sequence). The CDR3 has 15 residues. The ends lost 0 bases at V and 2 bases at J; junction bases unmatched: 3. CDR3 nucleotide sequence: TGTGCCAGCAGCTTGGGACAGGGAGCCACAGATACGCAGTATTTT. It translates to CASSLGQGATDTQYF.

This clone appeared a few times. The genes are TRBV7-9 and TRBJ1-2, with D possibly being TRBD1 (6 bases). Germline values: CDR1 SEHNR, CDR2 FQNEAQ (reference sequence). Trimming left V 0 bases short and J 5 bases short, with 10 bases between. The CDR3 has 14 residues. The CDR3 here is CASSLAGGAYGYTF. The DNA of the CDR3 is TGTGCCAGCAGCTTAGCTGGGGGGGCGTATGGCTACACCTTC.

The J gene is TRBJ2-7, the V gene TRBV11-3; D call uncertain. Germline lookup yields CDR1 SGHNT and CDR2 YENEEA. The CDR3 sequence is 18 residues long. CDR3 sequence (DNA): TGTGCGTTCGATAGTAGAATTGTACGTAGTGGCCGGACCTACGAGCAGTACTTC. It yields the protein CAFDSRIVRSGRTYEQYF.

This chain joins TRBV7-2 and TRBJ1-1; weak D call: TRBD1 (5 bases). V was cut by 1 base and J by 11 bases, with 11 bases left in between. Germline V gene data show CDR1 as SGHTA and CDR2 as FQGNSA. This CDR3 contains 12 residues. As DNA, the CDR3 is TGTGCCAGCAGCTTAGTTGGGGACGCGGCTTTCTTT. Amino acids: CASSLVGDAAFF.

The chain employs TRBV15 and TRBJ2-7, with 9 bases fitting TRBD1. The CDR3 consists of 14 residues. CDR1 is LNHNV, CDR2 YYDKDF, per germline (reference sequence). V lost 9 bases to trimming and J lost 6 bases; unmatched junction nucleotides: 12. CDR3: CATRSEGQGAEQYF. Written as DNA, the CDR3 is TGTGCCACGAGGTCGGAGGGACAGGGTGCCGAGCAGTACTTC.

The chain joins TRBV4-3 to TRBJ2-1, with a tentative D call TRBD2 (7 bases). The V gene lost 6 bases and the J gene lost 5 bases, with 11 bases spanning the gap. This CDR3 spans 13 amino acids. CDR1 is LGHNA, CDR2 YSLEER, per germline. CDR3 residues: CASREGGNNEQFF. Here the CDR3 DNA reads TGCGCCAGCAGAGAGGGGGGGAACAATGAGCAGTTCTTC.

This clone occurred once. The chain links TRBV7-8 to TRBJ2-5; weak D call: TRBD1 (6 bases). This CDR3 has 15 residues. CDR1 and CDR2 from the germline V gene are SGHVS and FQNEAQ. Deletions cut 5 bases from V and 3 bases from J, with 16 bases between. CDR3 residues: CASSPIQGFEETQYF. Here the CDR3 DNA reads TGTGCCAGCAGCCCGATACAGGGATTTGAAGAGACCCAGTACTTC.

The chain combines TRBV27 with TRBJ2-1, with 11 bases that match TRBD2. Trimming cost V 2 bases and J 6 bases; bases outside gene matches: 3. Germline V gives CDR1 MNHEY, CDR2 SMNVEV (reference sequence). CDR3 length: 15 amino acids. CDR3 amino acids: CASSLPGLAVNEQFF. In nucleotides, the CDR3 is TGTGCCAGCAGTTTACCGGGACTAGCGGTCAATGAGCAGTTCTTC.

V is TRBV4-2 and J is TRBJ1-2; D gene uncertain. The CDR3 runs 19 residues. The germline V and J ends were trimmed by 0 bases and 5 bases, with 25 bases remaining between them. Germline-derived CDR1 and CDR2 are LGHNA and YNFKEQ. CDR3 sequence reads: CASSQDKTFAETSIYGYTF. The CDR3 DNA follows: TGTGCCAGCAGCCAAGATAAAACCTTCGCCGAGACTTCTATTTATGGCTACACCTTC.

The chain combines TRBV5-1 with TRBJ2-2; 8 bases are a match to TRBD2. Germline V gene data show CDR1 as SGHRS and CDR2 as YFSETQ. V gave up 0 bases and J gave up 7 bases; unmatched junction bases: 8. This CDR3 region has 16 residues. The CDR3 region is CASSLATGGPGGELFF. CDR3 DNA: TGCGCCAGCAGCTTGGCCACGGGAGGGCCGGGCGGGGAGCTGTTTTTT.

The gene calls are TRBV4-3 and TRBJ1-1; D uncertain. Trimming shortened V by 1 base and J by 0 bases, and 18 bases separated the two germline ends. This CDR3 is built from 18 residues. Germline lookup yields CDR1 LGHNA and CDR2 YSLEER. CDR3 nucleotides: TGCGCCAGCAGCCAAGCTGTTATCAGGTCGGGGATGAACACTGAAGCTTTCTTT. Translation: CASSQAVIRSGMNTEAFF.

The CDR3 here is CASSLEMRNTQYF. CDR3 nucleotide sequence: TGCGCCAGCAGCTTGGAAATGAGGAATACGCAGTATTTT. The chain links TRBV5-1 to TRBJ2-3; D is unclear. The ends were cut back, 0 bases at V and 7 bases at J, with 9 bases in the middle. This CDR3 is 13 amino acids long. CDR1 SGHRS and CDR2 YFSETQ come from the germline V gene.

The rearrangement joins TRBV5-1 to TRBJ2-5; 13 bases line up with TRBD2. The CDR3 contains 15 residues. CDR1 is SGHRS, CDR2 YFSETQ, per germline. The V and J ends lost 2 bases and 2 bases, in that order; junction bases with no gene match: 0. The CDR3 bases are TGCGCCAGCAGCTTACTAGCGGGGGGGCAAGAGACCCAGTACTTC. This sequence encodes CASSLLAGGQETQYF.

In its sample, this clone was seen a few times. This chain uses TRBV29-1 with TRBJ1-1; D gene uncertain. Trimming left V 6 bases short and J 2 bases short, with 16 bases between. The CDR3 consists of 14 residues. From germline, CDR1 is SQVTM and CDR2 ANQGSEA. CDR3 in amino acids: CSVPVGLTNTEAFF. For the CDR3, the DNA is TGCAGCGTACCGGTAGGACTGACAAACACTGAAGCTTTCTTT.

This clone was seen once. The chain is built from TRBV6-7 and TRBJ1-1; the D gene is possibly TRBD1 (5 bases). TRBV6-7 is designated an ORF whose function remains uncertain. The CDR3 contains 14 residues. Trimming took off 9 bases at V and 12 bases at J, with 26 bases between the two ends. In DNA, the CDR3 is TGTGCCAGGGGAGATCGGGGACCCCTATCCGTATCTTTCTTT. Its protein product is CARGDRGPLSVSFF.

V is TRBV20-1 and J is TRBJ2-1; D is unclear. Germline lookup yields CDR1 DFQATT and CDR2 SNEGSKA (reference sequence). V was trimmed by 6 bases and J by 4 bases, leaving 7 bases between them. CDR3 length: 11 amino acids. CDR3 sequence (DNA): TGCAGTGCCCCAGCGTACAATGAGCAGTTCTTC. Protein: CSAPAYNEQFF.

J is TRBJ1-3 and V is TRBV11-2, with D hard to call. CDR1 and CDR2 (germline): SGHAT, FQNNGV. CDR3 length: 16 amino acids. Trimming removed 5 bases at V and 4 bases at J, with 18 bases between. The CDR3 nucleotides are TGTGCCAGCAGCAATCTTTACCCAGCCCTGGGAAACACCATATATTTT. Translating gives CASSNLYPALGNTIYF.

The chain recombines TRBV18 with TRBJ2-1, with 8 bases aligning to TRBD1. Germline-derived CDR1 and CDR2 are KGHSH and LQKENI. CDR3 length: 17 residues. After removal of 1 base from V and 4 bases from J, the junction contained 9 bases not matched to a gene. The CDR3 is CASSPRQGANLYNEQFF. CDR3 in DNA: TGTGCCAGCTCACCACGGCAGGGGGCCAATCTGTACAATGAGCAGTTCTTC.

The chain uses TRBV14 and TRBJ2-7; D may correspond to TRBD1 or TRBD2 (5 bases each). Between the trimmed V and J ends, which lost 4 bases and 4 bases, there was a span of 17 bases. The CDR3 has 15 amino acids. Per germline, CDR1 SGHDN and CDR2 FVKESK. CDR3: CASSLQLLGAYEQYF. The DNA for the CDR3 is TGTGCCAGCAGCCTCCAGCTACTCGGGGCTTACGAGCAGTACTTC. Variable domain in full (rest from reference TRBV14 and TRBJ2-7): EAGVTQFPSHSVIEKGQTVTLRCDPISGHDNLYWYRRVMGKEIKFLLHFVKESKQDESGMPNNRFLAERTGGTYSTLKVQPAELEDSGVYFCASSLQLLGAYEQYFGPGTRLTVT.

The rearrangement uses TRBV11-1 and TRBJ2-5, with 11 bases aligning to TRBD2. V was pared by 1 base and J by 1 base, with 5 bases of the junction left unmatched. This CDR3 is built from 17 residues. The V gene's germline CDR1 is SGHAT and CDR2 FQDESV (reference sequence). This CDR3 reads CASSLGRLAGTQETQYF. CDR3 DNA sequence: TGTGCCAGCAGCTTAGGAAGACTAGCGGGGACCCAAGAGACCCAGTACTTC.

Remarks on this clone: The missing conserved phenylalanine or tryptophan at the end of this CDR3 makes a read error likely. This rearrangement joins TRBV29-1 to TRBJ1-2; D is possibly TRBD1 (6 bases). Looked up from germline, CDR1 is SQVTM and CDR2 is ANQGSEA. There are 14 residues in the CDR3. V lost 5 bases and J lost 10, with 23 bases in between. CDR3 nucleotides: TGCAGCGTTTTGGAGTCGGGGGGCCTCAACCCCTACACCTCC. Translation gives CSVLESGGLNPYTS.